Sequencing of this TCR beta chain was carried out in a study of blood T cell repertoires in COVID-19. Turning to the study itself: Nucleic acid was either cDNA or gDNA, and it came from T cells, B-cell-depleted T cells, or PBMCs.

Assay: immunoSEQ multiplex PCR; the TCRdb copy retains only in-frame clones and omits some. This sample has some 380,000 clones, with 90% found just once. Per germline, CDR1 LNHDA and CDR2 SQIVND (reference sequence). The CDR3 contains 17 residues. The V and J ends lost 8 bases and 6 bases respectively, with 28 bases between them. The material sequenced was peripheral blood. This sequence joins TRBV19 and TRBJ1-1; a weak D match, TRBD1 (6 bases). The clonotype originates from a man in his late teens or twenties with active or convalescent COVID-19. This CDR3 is CASRSLAGEWGRSEAFF. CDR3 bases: TGTGCCAGTCGCTCCTTGGCAGGGGAATGGGGAAGGTCTGAAGCTTTCTTT.